These 30 T cell receptor beta chains originate from one sample sequenced in a study of technical replicates of blood from a handful of donors. The table came from immunoSEQ multiplex PCR; TCRdb's copy has only in-frame clones and leaves some out. The data contain tens of thousands of clones, roughly 92% of them singletons. The sample consisted of T cells isolated from PBMCs. These receptors were taken from a human donor in good health.

This clone was detected only once. The chain joins TRBV25-1 to TRBJ2-1, with D perhaps matching TRBD2 (5 bases). Germline CDR1 reads MGHDK; CDR2 reads SYGVNS. The CDR3 is 16 amino acids. Trimming pared 4 bases from V and 0 bases from J, leaving 13 bases between. The CDR3 DNA reads as TGTGCCAGCAGTGGCCCGGGGTTGAGCTCCTACAATGAGCAGTTCTTC. Residues: CASSGPGLSSYNEQFF.

V usage is TRBV9 and J usage is TRBJ2-3; a weak D match, TRBD2 (6 bases). Germline V lookup: CDR1 SGDLS, CDR2 YYNGEE. This CDR3 is built from 17 residues. The V end was cut by 0 bases, the J end by 0 bases, with 14 bases between. The CDR3 DNA is TGTGCCAGCAGCGTAGTCTTTAGCGGAACAAGCACAGATACGCAGTATTTT. The encoded protein is CASSVVFSGTSTDTQYF.

The CDR3 DNA reads as TGTGCCTGGACCCGTCAGCGGGAGGTTGAGCAGTTCTTC. It translates to CAWTRQREVEQFF. V is TRBV30 and J is TRBJ2-1; 9 positions agree with TRBD2. Germline CDR1 GTSNPN, CDR2 SVGIG (reference sequence). The trim removed 4 bases at V and 9 bases at J, leaving 7 bases unmatched. This CDR3 is 13 amino acids long.

The rearrangement links TRBV1 to TRBJ2-1; whether TRBD2, the table's D call, matches the DNA was not checked. TRBV1 is a pseudogene. The CDR3 spans 15 residues. CDR3 amino acids: CTTQSKTSGSVWQFF. The CDR3 DNA reads as TGCACCACCCAGTCCAAGACTAGCGGGAGTGTATGGCAGTTCTTC.

V gene TRBV6-5 combines with J gene TRBJ1-1, with a tentative D call TRBD1 (5 bases). The germline gives CDR1 MNHEY, CDR2 SVGAGI. CDR3 length: 14 amino acids. Trimming cost V 8 bases and J 9 bases, with 22 bases left between them. The CDR3 here is CASLNPTSGSKAFF. CDR3 sequence (DNA): TGTGCCAGCCTAAATCCAACTTCAGGGTCGAAAGCTTTCTTT.

The V call is TRBV9, the J call TRBJ2-4, with 7 bases that match TRBD1. CDR3 size: 18 residues. Per germline, CDR1 SGDLS and CDR2 YYNGEE. The ends lost 0 bases at V and 1 base at J; junction bases unmatched: 10. Here the CDR3 reads CASSVGGTTGYAKNIQYF. CDR3 bases: TGTGCCAGCAGCGTAGGGGGTACGACAGGGTACGCCAAAAACATTCAGTACTTC.

The chain joins TRBV2 to TRBJ2-7; 8 positions agree with TRBD1. Germline CDR1 reads SNHLY; CDR2 reads FYNNEI. The J segment lost 7 bases and the V segment lost 8 bases, leaving 7 bases of the junction unmatched. The CDR3 is made up of 12 amino acids. CDR3 amino acids: CASGQGQGEQYF. In DNA, the CDR3 is TGTGCCAGCGGACAGGGTCAAGGGGAGCAGTACTTC.

The gene calls are TRBV15 and TRBJ2-1, with 7 bases aligning to TRBD1. CDR1 LNHNV and CDR2 YYDKDF come from the germline V gene (reference sequence). The V and J ends lost 1 base and 8 bases, in that order; junction bases with no gene match: 2. The CDR3 is made up of 13 amino acids. The CDR3 coding sequence is TGTGCCACCAGCAGAGGACAGGGCTATGAGCAGTTCTTC. Translating gives CATSRGQGYEQFF.

The gene calls are TRBV7-2 and TRBJ2-7, with 7 bases fitting TRBD2. V lost 5 bases to trimming and J lost 0 bases; unmatched junction nucleotides: 4. Looked up from germline, CDR1 is SGHTA and CDR2 is FQGNSA. This CDR3 spans 14 amino acids. DNA for the CDR3: TGTGCCAGCAGCCTAAGCGGGGCCTCCTACGAGCAGTACTTC. It encodes CASSLSGASYEQYF.

The genes are TRBV19 and TRBJ1-5, with 8 bases aligning to TRBD1. Germline values: CDR1 LNHDA, CDR2 SQIVND (reference sequence). With V trimmed by 10 bases and J by 7 bases, 9 bases remained unmatched. The CDR3 contains 13 residues. This chain's CDR3 is CAISGQGVQPQHF. DNA of the CDR3: TGTGCCATTTCAGGACAGGGAGTACAGCCCCAGCATTTT.

This clone was seen a single time. This chain links TRBV5-1 with TRBJ2-1, with TRBD1 matching 7 bases. Per germline, CDR1 SGHRS and CDR2 YFSETQ. Germline trimming cut 0 bases from V and 4 bases from J; bases unmatched to any gene: 1. The CDR3 consists of 14 residues. CDR3 sequence: CASSLGDSYNEQFF. DNA for the CDR3: TGCGCCAGCAGCTTGGGGGACAGTTACAATGAGCAGTTCTTC.

V is TRBV25-1 and J is TRBJ2-2; possible D gene TRBD1, 6 bases. Germline CDR1 and CDR2: MGHDK and SYGVNS. Between the trimmed V and J ends, which lost 5 bases and 8 bases, there was a span of 9 bases. The CDR3 runs to 12 residues. CDR3 protein: CASSPGQGELFF. The CDR3 region has the DNA TGTGCCAGCAGTCCCGGACAGGGGGAGCTGTTTTTT. The full variable domain, with the rest looked up from reference TRBV25-1 and TRBJ2-2, is EADIYQTPRYLVIGTGKKITLECSQTMGHDKMYWYQQDPGMELHLIHYSYGVNSTEKGDLSSESTVSRIRTEHFPLTLESARPSHTSQYLCASSPGQGELFFGEGSRLTVL.

The J gene is TRBJ2-3, the V gene TRBV7-8, with 10 nucleotides matching TRBD2. CDR3 size: 17 residues. The V gene end was trimmed by 5 bases and the J gene end by 2 bases; junction bases not matched to a gene: 10. Germline V lookup: CDR1 SGHVS, CDR2 FQNEAQ. CDR3 coding DNA: TGTGCCAGCAGCCTCCGACGGACTAGCGGAGCCACAGATACGCAGTATTTT. This translates into CASSLRRTSGATDTQYF.

This clone has only one observation. The chain uses TRBV6-1 and TRBJ2-7; perhaps TRBD2 as D (6 bases). The CDR3 is made up of 15 amino acids. Trimming removed 3 bases from V and 2 bases from J, with 14 bases in between. Germline loops: CDR1 MNHNS, CDR2 SASEGT. CDR3 amino acids: CASSDVRELTYEQYF. The CDR3 coding sequence is TGTGCCAGCAGTGATGTTCGGGAGCTGACCTACGAGCAGTACTTC.

The chain joins TRBV6-5 to TRBJ2-7; TRBD1 matches at 9 bases. Germline V lookup: CDR1 MNHEY, CDR2 SVGAGI. CDR3 length: 16 amino acids. Trimming removed 0 bases from V and 0 bases from J; junction bases left unmatched: 3. This chain's CDR3 is CASSYSRTGDSYEQYF. CDR3 sequence (DNA): TGTGCCAGCAGTTACTCCAGGACAGGGGACTCCTACGAGCAGTACTTC.

This clone was seen more than once but under ten times. The chain links TRBV11-2 to TRBJ1-1; 7 nucleotides line up with TRBD1. CDR1 and CDR2 (germline): SGHAT, FQNNGV. This CDR3 spans 13 amino acids. The V and J ends lost 6 bases and 9 bases, in that order; junction bases with no gene match: 10. DNA of the CDR3: TGTGCCAGCAGTTCCCGACAGGGAGGTAAAGCTTTCTTT. The encoded protein is CASSSRQGGKAFF.

The chain is built from TRBV10-3 and TRBJ1-1; 12 bases align to TRBD1. J gave up 8 bases and V 0 bases, and 4 bases lay outside the gene matches. The CDR3 is 15 residues long. CDR1 ENHRY and CDR2 SYGVKD come from the germline V gene. The CDR3 sequence is CAISESGTGGLEAFF. The CDR3 bases are TGTGCCATCAGTGAGTCGGGGACAGGGGGCCTCGAAGCTTTCTTT.

The chain links TRBV19 to TRBJ1-2, with 7 bases that match TRBD1. Trimming removed 5 bases from V and 2 bases from J; junction bases left unmatched: 8. There are 15 residues in the CDR3. From germline, CDR1 is LNHDA and CDR2 SQIVND (reference sequence). The CDR3 DNA reads as TGTGCCAGTAGTGCCTCCGGGACAGCGAACTATGGCTACACCTTC. This translates into CASSASGTANYGYTF.

The J gene is TRBJ1-5, the V gene TRBV10-3, with 7 bases fitting TRBD1. V was clipped by 8 bases and J by 1 base; unmatched bases: 5. Germline lookup yields CDR1 ENHRY and CDR2 SYGVKD. The CDR3 contains 14 residues. The CDR3 DNA follows: TGTGCCATCTCTCAGGGGGACAGCAATCAGCCCCAGCATTTT. This encodes CAISQGDSNQPQHF.

The chain uses TRBV7-2 and TRBJ2-3; TRBD2 is a possible D gene (6 bases). V was pared by 0 bases and J by 6 bases, with 10 bases between. Per the germline V gene, CDR1 is SGHTA and CDR2 is FQGNSA. The CDR3 totals 14 residues. The CDR3 bases are TGTGCCAGCAGCTTAGCGCGGGAAATGGATACGCAGTATTTT. It yields the protein CASSLAREMDTQYF.

The rearrangement uses TRBV28 and TRBJ2-7; D is unclear. The CDR3 loop spans 14 amino acids. Germline CDR1 reads MDHEN; CDR2 reads SYDVKM. Trimming stripped 3 bases from V and 4 bases from J, with 13 bases between. CDR3 coding DNA: TGTGCCAGCAGTTTGTCGTTCGCGGTTTACGAGCAGTACTTC. Its protein is CASSLSFAVYEQYF.

This rearrangement joins TRBV6-1 to TRBJ1-3; TRBD1 might be the D (6 bases). The ends were cut back, 4 bases at V and 2 bases at J, with 12 bases in the middle. The CDR3 is made up of 15 amino acids. Germline CDR1 MNHNS, CDR2 SASEGT. CDR3 nucleotides: TGTGCCAGCAGTGCTAGTTGGACAGCTGGAAACACCATATATTTT. Protein: CASSASWTAGNTIYF.

A single count supports this clone. The J gene is TRBJ2-5, the V gene TRBV9; 8 nucleotides agree with TRBD2. This CDR3 has 14 amino acids. Per germline, CDR1 SGDLS and CDR2 YYNGEE. V shed 6 bases and J 4 bases; nucleotides not matched to a gene: 8. The CDR3 protein is CASTSGTRPETQYF. DNA of the CDR3: TGTGCCAGCACGTCCGGGACTAGACCAGAGACCCAGTACTTC.

The genes are TRBV11-2 and TRBJ2-1; 13 bases are shared with TRBD2. The CDR3 loop spans 16 amino acids. V lost 5 bases to trimming and J lost 4 bases; unmatched junction nucleotides: 5. The germline gives CDR1 SGHAT, CDR2 FQNNGV. This chain's CDR3 is CASSKLAGGGYNEQFF. CDR3 sequence (DNA): TGTGCCAGCAGCAAACTAGCGGGAGGGGGGTACAATGAGCAGTTCTTC. Together with reference TRBV11-2 and TRBJ2-1, the CDR3 gives the full variable domain: EAGVAQSPRYKIIEKRQSVAFWCNPISGHATLYWYQQILGQGPKLLIQFQNNGVVDDSQLPKDRFSAERLKGVDSTLKIQPAKLEDSAVYLCASSKLAGGGYNEQFFGPGTRLTVL.

V is TRBV7-6 and J is TRBJ2-2; TRBD2 matches at 14 bases. V trimming: 7 bases; J trimming: 4 bases; junction bases outside the gene matches: 8. CDR1 SGHVS and CDR2 FNYEAQ come from the germline V gene. The CDR3 is 17 amino acids. CDR3 nucleotide sequence: TGTGCCAGCAACGAGGGACTAGCGGGAGAGGGCACCGGGGAGCTGTTTTTT. Amino acid sequence: CASNEGLAGEGTGELFF.

The chain recombines TRBV2 with TRBJ2-7; perhaps TRBD2 as D (6 bases). Trimming left V 4 bases short and J 0 bases short, with 7 bases between. Germline CDR1 reads SNHLY; CDR2 reads FYNNEI. This CDR3 has 13 amino acids. The CDR3 spells CASSGDFSYEQYF. The CDR3, as DNA: TGTGCCAGCAGTGGGGACTTCTCCTACGAGCAGTACTTC. The variable domain in full, completed from reference TRBV2 and TRBJ2-7, reads EPEVTQTPSHQVTQMGQEVILRCVPISNHLYFYWYRQILGQKVEFLVSFYNNEISEKSEIFDDQFSVERPDGSNFTLKIRSTKLEDSAMYFCASSGDFSYEQYFGPGTRLTVT.

The V gene is TRBV4-1, the J gene TRBJ1-2; D remains ambiguous. Per the germline V gene, CDR1 is MGHRA and CDR2 is YSYEKL. The CDR3 runs 16 residues. V gave up 0 bases and J gave up 5 bases, with 16 bases separating them. The CDR3 spells CASSQDLPPLEYGYTF. CDR3 nucleotide sequence: TGCGCCAGCAGCCAAGATCTTCCCCCGTTGGAGTATGGCTACACCTTC.

Only one count was recorded for this clone. V and J are TRBV4-1 and TRBJ2-3; TRBD2 agrees at 11 bases. The CDR3 spans 16 residues. The germline V gene encodes CDR1 MGHRA and CDR2 YSYEKL. Trimming at V came to 0 bases and at J to 5 bases, leaving 4 bases not matched to a gene. DNA of the CDR3: TGCGCCAGCAGCCAAGAGTTAGCGGGAGGGGGAGATACGCAGTATTTT. This gives the protein CASSQELAGGGDTQYF.

This clone was seen once. J is TRBJ1-5 and V is TRBV6-5; D is uncertain. Germline V gene data show CDR1 as MNHEY and CDR2 as SVGAGI. This CDR3 contains 14 residues. V lost 2 bases and J 7 bases, leaving 12 bases between the germline ends. CDR3 in amino acids: CASSYTKIEQPQHF. As DNA, the CDR3 is TGTGCCAGCAGTTACACCAAGATTGAGCAGCCCCAGCATTTT.

The chain is built from TRBV19 and TRBJ1-2; D ambiguous. CDR3 length equals 16 residues. Trimming removed 1 base at V and 4 bases at J, with 16 bases between. Germline assignment: CDR1 LNHDA and CDR2 SQIVND (reference sequence). The CDR3 here is CASSIGWGATRYGYTF. CDR3 DNA: TGTGCCAGTAGTATAGGATGGGGAGCCACTCGCTATGGCTACACCTTC. The entire variable domain, with the rest obtained from reference TRBV19 and TRBJ1-2, is as follows: DGGITQSPKYLFRKEGQNVTLSCEQNLNHDAMYWYRQDPGQGLRLIYYSQIVNDFQKGDIAEGYSVSREKKESFPLTVTSAQKNPTAFYLCASSIGWGATRYGYTFGSGTRLTVV.